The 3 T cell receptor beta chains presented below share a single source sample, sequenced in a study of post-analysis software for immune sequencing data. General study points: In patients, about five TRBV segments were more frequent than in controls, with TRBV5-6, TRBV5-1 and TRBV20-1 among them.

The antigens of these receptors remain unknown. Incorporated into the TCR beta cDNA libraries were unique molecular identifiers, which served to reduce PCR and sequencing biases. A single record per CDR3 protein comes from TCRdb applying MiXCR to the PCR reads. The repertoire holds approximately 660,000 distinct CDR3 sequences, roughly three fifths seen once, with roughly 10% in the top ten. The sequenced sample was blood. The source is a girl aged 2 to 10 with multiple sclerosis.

CDR3 in DNA: TGTGCCAGCAGTTTACGGGCTAGCGGGAGGAATAGTGAGCAGTTCTTC. It codes for CASSLRASGRNSEQFF. The rearrangement links TRBV12-3 or TRBV12-4 to TRBJ2-1, with TRBD2 identical over 11 bases. The ends lost 2 bases at V and 9 bases at J; junction bases unmatched: 9. The CDR3 sequence is 16 residues long.

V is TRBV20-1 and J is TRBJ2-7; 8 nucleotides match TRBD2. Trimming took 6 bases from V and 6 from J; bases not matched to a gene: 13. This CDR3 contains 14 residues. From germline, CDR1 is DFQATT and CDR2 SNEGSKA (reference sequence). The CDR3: CSATAPGLEVEQYF. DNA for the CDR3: TGCAGTGCAACAGCACCGGGACTAGAGGTCGAGCAGTACTTC.

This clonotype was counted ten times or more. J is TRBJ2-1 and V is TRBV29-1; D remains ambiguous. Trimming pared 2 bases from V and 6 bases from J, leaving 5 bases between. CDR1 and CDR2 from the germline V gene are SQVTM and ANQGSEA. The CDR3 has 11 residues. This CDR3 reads CSVELLNEQFF. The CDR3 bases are TGCAGCGTTGAACTACTCAATGAGCAGTTCTTC.